Sequencing of this T cell receptor beta chain was carried out in a study of Ad26.COV2.S vaccination and SARS-CoV-2 variants. Study context: Once, or twice with 56 days between doses, Ad26.COV2.S was given intramuscularly. Whole-study results and caveats: Following vaccination, spike-specific CD8+ and CD4+ T cell responses reportedly exhibited substantial breadth. Recipients given vaccine exceeded placebo recipients in spike-specific TCR breadth.

Treatment given: around 19 received Ad26.COV2.S at low or high dose, single or two shots; 5 received placebo; per-sample allocation not given. Specimen acquisition occurred on day 63 following the initial vaccine or placebo injection. Built on an Ad26 vector, the vaccine expressed Wuhan-strain SARS-CoV-2 spike. Regarding this clone: Its antigen is unknown.

The CDR3 sequence is 16 residues long. V lost 5 bases to trimming and J lost 7 bases; unmatched junction nucleotides: 13. Germline loops: CDR1 SGHTA, CDR2 FQGNSA. Sequencing was performed with immunoSEQ multiplex PCR; in TCRdb, only in-frame clones are kept and a portion is missing. The sample comprises around 310,000 clones, about nine tenths of which are singletons, and around 5% rests with the top ten. V usage is TRBV7-2 and J usage is TRBJ1-4, with TRBD1 identical over 7 bases. The TCR sequence derives from a person between 18 and 60 years old who received the Ad26.COV2.S COVID-19 vaccine or a placebo. Sequences were derived from peripheral blood, sampled in a trial of Ad26.COV2.S vaccine versus placebo. CDR3 nucleotide sequence: TGTGCCAGCAGCGCTGGGGCTGAAGGGGGCGGTGAAAAACTGTTTTTT. As protein: CASSAGAEGGGEKLFF.